This T cell receptor (beta chain) derives from a study of identical twins. Every sampled donor was Caucasian and healthy. This clonotype was observed a few times. This CDR3 is built from 15 residues. V shed 5 bases, J shed 3 bases, and the junction held 9 bases outside the gene matches. Each CDR3 protein gets one entry after TCRdb re-called the 5' RACE reads with MiXCR. The top ten clones hold around 0.57% of a sample with around 480,000 distinct CDR3 sequences, approximately 15% of them seen once. This sample also belongs to another study, concerning yellow fever vaccine responses in identical twins.

Sequencing was carried out using CD4+ T cells sorted from blood. The V gene is TRBV12-3 or TRBV12-4, the J gene TRBJ2-7; the match to TRBD1 covers 8 bases. This sequence originates from a woman younger than 30 in good health. CDR3 residues: CASSPLWTGIYEQYF. The CDR3 DNA reads TGTGCCAGCAGTCCTCTTTGGACAGGGATCTACGAGCAGTACTTC.